One sample yielded the 5 T cell receptor beta chains listed below, sequenced in a study of patients and donors after allogeneic stem cell transplantation (dated by TCRdb to the early 2020s). Libraries were prepared through RT-PCR. These reads were obtained on a NextSeq 550. Through fastp at Q25 and MiXCR, TCRdb rebuilt clones from the public reads, retaining in-frame beta chains. Entries that share a CDR3 protein sequence are merged under the most common genes and DNA. This sample lists 150,000 to 250,000 distinct CDR3 sequences; less than 45% were detected once. The ten largest clones take up 25% to 35% of the sample. The sample taken for sequencing was blood, either unsorted or a sorted T cell fraction (not recorded which). These receptors were obtained from a human donor who was either an allogeneic HSCT recipient or a stem cell or donor lymphocyte infusion donor (not recorded which). It is not recorded whose cells these are; they may come from a transplant donor.

The chain links TRBV7-9 to TRBJ2-1, with 11 bases aligning to TRBD2. The CDR3 covers 15 residues. Germline V CDR1 and CDR2: SEHNR, FQNEAQ (reference sequence). The trim removed 4 bases at V and 4 bases at J, leaving 3 bases unmatched. The CDR3: CASSSGTSGYNEQFF. The CDR3 DNA reads as TGTGCCAGCAGCTCAGGGACTAGCGGATACAATGAGCAGTTCTTC.

This rearrangement joins TRBV12-3 or TRBV12-4 to TRBJ2-1; 7 nucleotides agree with TRBD2. CDR3 length equals 14 residues. Trimming at V came to 7 bases and at J to 9 bases, leaving 12 bases not matched to a gene. DNA of the CDR3: TGTGCCAGCACCTTAAGGGGAGGGGCGCGTGAGCAGTTCTTC. Its protein product is CASTLRGGAREQFF.

This clonotype was counted a few times. The chain carries TRBV7-9 and TRBJ2-7, with 8 nucleotides matching TRBD2. Per the germline V gene, CDR1 is SEHNR and CDR2 is FQNEAQ (reference sequence). V shed 5 bases and J 6 bases; nucleotides not matched to a gene: 6. CDR3 length: 13 amino acids. CDR3 in amino acids: CASSPPGGAEQYF. DNA of the CDR3: TGTGCCAGCAGCCCGCCGGGGGGGGCCGAGCAGTACTTC.

This clonotype has only a few counts. The chain's CDR3 is CASSPPLRRAFF. CDR3 nucleotide sequence: TGTGCCAGCTCACCACCGCTGAGAAGGGCTTTCTTT. The gene calls are TRBV18 and TRBJ1-1; no firm D call. The CDR3 is made up of 12 amino acids. Trimming removed 0 bases at V and 11 bases at J, with 10 bases between. CDR1 and CDR2 from the germline V gene are KGHSH and LQKENI.

This clonotype was recorded a few times. This rearrangement joins TRBV5-6 to TRBJ1-2, with D possibly being TRBD1 (5 bases). Germline CDR1 reads SGHDT; CDR2 reads YYEEEE. The CDR3 is 17 residues long. Trimming stripped 0 bases from V and 1 base from J, with 16 bases between. The CDR3 region is CASSLGGLTWFNYGYTF. For the CDR3, the DNA is TGTGCCAGCAGCTTGGGGGGACTGACATGGTTTAACTATGGCTACACCTTC.